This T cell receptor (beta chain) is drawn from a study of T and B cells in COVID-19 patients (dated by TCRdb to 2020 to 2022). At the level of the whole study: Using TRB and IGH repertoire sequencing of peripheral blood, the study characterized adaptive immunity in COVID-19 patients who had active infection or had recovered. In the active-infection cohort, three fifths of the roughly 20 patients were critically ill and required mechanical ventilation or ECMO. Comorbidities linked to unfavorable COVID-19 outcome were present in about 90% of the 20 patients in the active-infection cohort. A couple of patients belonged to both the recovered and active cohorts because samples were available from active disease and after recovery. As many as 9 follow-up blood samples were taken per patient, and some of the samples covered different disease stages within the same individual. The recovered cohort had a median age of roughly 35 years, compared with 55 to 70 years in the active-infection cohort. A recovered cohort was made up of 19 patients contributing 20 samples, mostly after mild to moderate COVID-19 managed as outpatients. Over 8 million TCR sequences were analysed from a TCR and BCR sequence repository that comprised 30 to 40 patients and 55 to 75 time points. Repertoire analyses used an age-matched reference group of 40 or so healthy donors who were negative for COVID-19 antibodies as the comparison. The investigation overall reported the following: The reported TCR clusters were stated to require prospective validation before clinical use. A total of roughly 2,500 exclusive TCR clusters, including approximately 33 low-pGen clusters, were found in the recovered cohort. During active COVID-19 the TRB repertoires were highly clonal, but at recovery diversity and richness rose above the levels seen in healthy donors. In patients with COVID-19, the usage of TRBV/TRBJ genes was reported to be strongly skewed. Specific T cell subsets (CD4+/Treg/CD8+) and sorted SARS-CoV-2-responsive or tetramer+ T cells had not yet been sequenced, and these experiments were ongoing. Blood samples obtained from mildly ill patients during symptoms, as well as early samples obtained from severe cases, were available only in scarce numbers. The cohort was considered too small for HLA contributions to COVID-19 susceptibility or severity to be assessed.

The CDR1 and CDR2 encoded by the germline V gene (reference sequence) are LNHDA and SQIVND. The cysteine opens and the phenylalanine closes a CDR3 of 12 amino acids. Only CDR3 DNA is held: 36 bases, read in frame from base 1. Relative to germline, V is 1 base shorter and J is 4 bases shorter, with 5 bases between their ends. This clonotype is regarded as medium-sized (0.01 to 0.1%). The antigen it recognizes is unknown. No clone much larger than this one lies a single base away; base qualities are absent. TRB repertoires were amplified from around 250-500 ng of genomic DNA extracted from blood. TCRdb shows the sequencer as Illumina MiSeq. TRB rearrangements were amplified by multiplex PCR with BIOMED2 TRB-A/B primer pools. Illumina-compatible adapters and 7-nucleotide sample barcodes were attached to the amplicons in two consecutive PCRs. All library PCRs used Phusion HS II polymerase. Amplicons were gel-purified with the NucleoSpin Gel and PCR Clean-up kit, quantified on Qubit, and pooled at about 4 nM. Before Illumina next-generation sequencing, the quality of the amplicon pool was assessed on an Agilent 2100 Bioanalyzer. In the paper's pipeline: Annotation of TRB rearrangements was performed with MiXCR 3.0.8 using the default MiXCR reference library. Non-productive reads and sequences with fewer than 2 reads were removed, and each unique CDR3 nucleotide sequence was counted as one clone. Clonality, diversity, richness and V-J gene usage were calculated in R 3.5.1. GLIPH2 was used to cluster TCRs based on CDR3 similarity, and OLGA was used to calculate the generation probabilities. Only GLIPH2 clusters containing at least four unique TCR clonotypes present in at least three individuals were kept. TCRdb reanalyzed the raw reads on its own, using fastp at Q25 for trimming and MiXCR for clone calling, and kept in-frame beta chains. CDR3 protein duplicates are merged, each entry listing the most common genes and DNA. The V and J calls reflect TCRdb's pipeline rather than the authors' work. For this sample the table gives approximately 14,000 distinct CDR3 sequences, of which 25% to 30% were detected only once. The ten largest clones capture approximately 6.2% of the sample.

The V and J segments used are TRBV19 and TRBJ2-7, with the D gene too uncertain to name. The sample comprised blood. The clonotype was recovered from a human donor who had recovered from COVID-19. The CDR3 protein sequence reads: CASSIGGYEQYF. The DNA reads TGTGCCAGTAGTATAGGAGGATACGAGCAGTACTTC. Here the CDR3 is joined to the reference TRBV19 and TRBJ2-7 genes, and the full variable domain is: DGGITQSPKYLFRKEGQNVTLSCEQNLNHDAMYWYRQDPGQGLRLIYYSQIVNDFQKGDIAEGYSVSREKKESFPLTVTSAQKNPTAFYLCASSIGGYEQYFGPGTRLTVT.